This T cell receptor (beta chain) was observed in a study of beta chain features in type 1 diabetes. Study-level findings and limits: Among all four CD4+ subsets, Type 1 diabetes patients had TCRB CDR3s that were moderately but significantly shorter. Compared to healthy donors, patients appeared to have naive, central memory and Treg TCRB repertoires that were more alike.

CDR3 length equals 14 residues. Trimming removed 0 bases from V and 12 bases from J, with 12 bases in between. From germline, CDR1 is SGHTA and CDR2 FQGNSA. Of the isolated RNA, all was reverse transcribed, and so the sequenced material was expressed TCRB transcripts. Data came from immunoSEQ multiplex PCR; TCRdb stores just in-frame clones and leaves some out. The profile shows 300,000 to 350,000 clones, 9.3% of them singletons. Points on this clone: Its antigen is as yet unknown.

Sample: central memory CD4+ T cells from blood. The chain is built from TRBV7-2 and TRBJ1-6; no clear D. This receptor was obtained from a man under 40 with type 1 diabetes. The CDR3 DNA follows: TGTGCCAGCAGCTTAGCGGGCGCGGTGGGACCCCTCCACTTT. Encoded protein: CASSLAGAVGPLHF.